These 2 T cell receptor beta chains originate from one sample sequenced in a study of regulatory T cells in long-lasting Graves disease. The time point here: newly diagnosed GD, antithyroid drugs for less than 3 months. RNA extracted from PBMCs served as the sequencing template. Library construction for TCR beta used iRepertoire HTBI primers and Arm-PCR of CDR3 regions. TCRdb fed the multiplex PCR reads into MiXCR, producing one record per CDR3 protein. The sample holds 400,000 to 550,000 distinct CDR3 sequences, under 15% seen once. In addition, the sample was reused for a study of T cells in Graves' hyperthyroidism and ophthalmopathy.

Sequences were derived from peripheral blood mononuclear cells (PBMCs), sampled at new diagnosis, from a patient treated with antithyroid drugs. All receptors come from a young woman with Graves disease.

This clonotype has only a few counts. V is TRBV19 and J is TRBJ2-1; D is unclear. The CDR3 is 13 residues long. Trimming took 9 bases from V and 1 from J, leaving 10 bases between them. Per germline, CDR1 LNHDA and CDR2 SQIVND (reference sequence). In nucleotides, the CDR3 is TGTGCCAGCAATATAGGGTCCTACAATGAGCAGTTCTTC. This translates into CASNIGSYNEQFF.

There are many counts of this clonotype. This sequence joins TRBV27 and TRBJ1-1; 10 bases are shared with TRBD1. The CDR3 runs 14 residues. CDR1 is MNHEY, CDR2 SMNVEV, per germline (reference sequence). Unmatched junction bases numbered 4, after V lost 5 bases and J lost 4 bases. DNA of the CDR3: TGTGCCAGCAGTATGACAGGGGGCACCACTGAAGCTTTCTTT. It codes for CASSMTGGTTEAFF.